This TCR beta chain was recovered during a study of cytotoxic CD8 clonotypes in ibrutinib-treated CLL. The planned depth of sequencing spanned 1 in 200,000 to 1 in 1 million T cells. The assay was immunoSEQ multiplex PCR, and TCRdb's table has in-frame clones only and misses some. The profile covers approximately 15,000 clones, with about 81% appearing a single time and about a sixth taken by the ten largest. The sequencing here drew on PBMCs, taken before ibrutinib treatment. The receptor's source is a human donor with chronic lymphocytic leukemia.

The DNA of the CDR3 is TGCGCCAGCAGCCGTCAGACTAGCTTAGGAGAGACCCAGTACTTC. This codes for CASSRQTSLGETQYF. The chain uses TRBV5-1 and TRBJ2-5; 7 positions agree with TRBD2. Unmatched junction bases numbered 10, after V lost 4 bases and J lost 4 bases. CDR1 and CDR2 (germline): SGHRS, YFSETQ. This CDR3 spans 15 amino acids.